The present T cell receptor beta chain was sequenced within a study of T cell responses to AZD1222 COVID-19 vaccine. The study, taken as a whole, reports: The repertoires were collected only after the peak T cell response. Most donors were white British and more were female, and clonal diversity was possibly underestimated.

Assay: immunoSEQ multiplex PCR; the TCRdb copy retains only in-frame clones and omits some. The sample lists approximately 110,000 clones, roughly 90% occurring once. CDR1 is MNHEY and CDR2 is SMNVEV in the germline V gene (reference sequence). Trimming stripped 6 bases from V and 2 bases from J, with 20 bases between. The CDR3 is 17 residues long. This clone has a single count. The target antigen is unknown. The sequence was collected from an adult who received the AZD1222 COVID-19 vaccine. The sample was peripheral blood, taken 28 days after the second AZD1222 dose. The genes are TRBV27 and TRBJ2-1, with D unresolved. The CDR3 spells CASSYNRVPNPYNEQFF. The CDR3 coding sequence is TGTGCCAGCAGCTATAACCGGGTCCCCAATCCCTACAATGAGCAGTTCTTC.